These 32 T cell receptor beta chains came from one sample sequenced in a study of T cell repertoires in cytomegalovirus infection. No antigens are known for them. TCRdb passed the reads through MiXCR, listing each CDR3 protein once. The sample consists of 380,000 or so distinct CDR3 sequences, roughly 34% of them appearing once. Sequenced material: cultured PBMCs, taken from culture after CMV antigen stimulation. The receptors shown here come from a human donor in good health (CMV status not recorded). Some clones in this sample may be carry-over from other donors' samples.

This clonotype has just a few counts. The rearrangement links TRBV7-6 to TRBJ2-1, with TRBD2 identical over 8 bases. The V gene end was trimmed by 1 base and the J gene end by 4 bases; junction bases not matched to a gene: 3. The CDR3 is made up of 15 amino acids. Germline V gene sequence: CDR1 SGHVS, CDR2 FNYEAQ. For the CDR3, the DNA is TGTGCCAGCAGCTTAGTTAGCGGGAAATACAATGAGCAGTTCTTC. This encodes CASSLVSGKYNEQFF.

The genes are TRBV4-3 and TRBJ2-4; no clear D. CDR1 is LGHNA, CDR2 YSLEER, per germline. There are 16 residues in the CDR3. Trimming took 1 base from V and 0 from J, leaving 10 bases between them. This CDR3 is CASSQGVGLAKNIQYF. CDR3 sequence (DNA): TGCGCCAGCAGCCAAGGAGTGGGCCTAGCCAAAAACATTCAGTACTTC.

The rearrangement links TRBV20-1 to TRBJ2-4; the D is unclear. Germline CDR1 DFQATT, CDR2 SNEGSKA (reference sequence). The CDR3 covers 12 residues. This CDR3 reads CTPTSPQHIQYF. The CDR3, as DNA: TGCACCCCAACGTCCCCTCAGCACATTCAGTACTTC.

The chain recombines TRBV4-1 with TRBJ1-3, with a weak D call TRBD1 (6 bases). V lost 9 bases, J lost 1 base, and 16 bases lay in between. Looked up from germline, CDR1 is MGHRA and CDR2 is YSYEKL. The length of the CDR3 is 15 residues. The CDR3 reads CASKNRVQSGNTIYF. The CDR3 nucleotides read TGCGCCAGTAAAAACAGGGTACAATCTGGAAACACCATATATTTT.

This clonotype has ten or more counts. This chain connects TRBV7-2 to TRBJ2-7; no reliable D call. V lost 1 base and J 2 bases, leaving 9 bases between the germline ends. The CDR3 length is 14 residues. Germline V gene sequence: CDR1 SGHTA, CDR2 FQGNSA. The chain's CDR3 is CASSLETRPYEQYV. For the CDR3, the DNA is TGTGCCAGCAGCTTAGAGACAAGACCCTACGAGCAGTACGTC.

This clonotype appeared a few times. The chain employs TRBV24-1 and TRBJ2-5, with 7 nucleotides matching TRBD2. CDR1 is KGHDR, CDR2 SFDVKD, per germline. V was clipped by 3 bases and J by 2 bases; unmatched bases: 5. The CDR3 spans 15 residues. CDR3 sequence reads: CATSDPASGQETQYF. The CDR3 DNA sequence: TGTGCCACCAGTGATCCGGCTAGCGGTCAAGAGACCCAGTACTTC.

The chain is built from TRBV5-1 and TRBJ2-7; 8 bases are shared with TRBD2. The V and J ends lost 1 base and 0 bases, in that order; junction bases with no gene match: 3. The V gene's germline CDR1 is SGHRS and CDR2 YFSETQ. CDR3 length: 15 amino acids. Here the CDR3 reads CASSLRSGSSYEQYF. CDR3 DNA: TGCGCCAGCAGCTTGAGAAGCGGGAGCTCCTACGAGCAGTACTTC.

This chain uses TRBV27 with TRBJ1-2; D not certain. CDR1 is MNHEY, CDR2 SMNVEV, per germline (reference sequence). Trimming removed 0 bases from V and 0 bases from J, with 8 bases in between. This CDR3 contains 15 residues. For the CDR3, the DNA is TGTGCCAGCAGTTTATCAGGAGAGGCTAACTATGGCTACACCTTC. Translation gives CASSLSGEANYGYTF.

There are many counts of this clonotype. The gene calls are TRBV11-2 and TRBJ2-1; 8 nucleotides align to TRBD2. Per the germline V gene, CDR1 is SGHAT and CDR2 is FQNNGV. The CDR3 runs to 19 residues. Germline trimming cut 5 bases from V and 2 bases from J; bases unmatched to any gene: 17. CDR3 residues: CASSPRGGRAEPAYNEQFF. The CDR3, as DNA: TGTGCCAGCAGCCCCCGGGGGGGACGCGCCGAGCCCGCCTACAATGAGCAGTTCTTC.

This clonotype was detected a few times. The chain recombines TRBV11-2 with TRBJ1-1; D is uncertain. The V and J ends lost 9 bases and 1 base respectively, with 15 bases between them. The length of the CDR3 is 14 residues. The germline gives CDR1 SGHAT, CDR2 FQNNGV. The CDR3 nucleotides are TGTGCCAGTCGAATCGCAGGCGCGAACACTGAAGCTTTCTTT. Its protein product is CASRIAGANTEAFF.

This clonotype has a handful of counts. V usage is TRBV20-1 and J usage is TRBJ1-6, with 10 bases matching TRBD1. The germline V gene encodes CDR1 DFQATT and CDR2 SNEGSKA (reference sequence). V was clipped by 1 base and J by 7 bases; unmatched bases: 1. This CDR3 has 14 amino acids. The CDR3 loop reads CSARGDRGNSPLHF. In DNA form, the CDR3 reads TGCAGTGCTAGAGGGGACAGGGGCAATTCACCCCTCCACTTT.

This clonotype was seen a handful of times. This chain's CDR3 is CASALAGGLAKNIQYF. CDR3 bases: TGTGCCAGCGCCCTAGCGGGAGGACTAGCCAAAAACATTCAGTACTTC. The chain is built from TRBV27 and TRBJ2-4; 11 positions agree with TRBD2. CDR1 is MNHEY, CDR2 SMNVEV, per germline (reference sequence). With 8 bases clipped from V and 0 bases from J, the junction kept 6 bases outside the gene matches. The CDR3 spans 16 residues.

In nucleotides, the CDR3 is TGCGCCAGCAGCTTGGCCGGACGACGTGAGCAGTTCTTC. This codes for CASSLAGRREQFF. The V and J genes are TRBV5-1 and TRBJ2-1; no firm D call. The CDR3 totals 13 residues. V lost 0 bases and J lost 9, with 10 bases in between. CDR1 SGHRS and CDR2 YFSETQ come from the germline V gene.

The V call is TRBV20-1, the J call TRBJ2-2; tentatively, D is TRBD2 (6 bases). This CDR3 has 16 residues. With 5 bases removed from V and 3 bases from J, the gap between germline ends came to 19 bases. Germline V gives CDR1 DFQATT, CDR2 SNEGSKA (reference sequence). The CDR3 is CSAPYVGGPHTGELFF. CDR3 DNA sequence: TGCAGTGCTCCATATGTCGGAGGGCCGCACACCGGGGAGCTGTTTTTT.

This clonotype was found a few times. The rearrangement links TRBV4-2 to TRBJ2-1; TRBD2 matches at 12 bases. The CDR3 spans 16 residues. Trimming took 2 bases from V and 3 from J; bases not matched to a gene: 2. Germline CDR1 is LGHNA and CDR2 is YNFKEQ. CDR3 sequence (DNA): TGTGCCAGCAGCCAACAGACTAGCGGGGGCTACAATGAGCAGTTCTTC. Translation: CASSQQTSGGYNEQFF.

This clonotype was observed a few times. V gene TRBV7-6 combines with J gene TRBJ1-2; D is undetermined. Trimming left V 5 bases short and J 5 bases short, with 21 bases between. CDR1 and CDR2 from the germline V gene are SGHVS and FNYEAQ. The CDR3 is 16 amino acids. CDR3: CASSLLIGQSEYGYTF. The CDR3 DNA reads TGTGCCAGCAGCCTGCTGATAGGGCAATCGGAGTATGGCTACACCTTC. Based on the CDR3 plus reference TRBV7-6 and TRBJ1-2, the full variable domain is GAGVSQSPRYKVTKRGQDVALRCDPISGHVSLYWYRQALGQGPEFLTYFNYEAQQDKSGLPNDRFSAERPEGSISTLTIQRTEQRDSAMYRCASSLLIGQSEYGYTFGSGTRLTVV.

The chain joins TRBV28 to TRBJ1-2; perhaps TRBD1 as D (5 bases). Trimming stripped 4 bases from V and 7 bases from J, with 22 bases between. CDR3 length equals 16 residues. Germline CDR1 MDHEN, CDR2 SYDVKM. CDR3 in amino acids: CASSSGAVIGRGGYTF. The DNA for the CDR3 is TGTGCCAGCAGTTCCGGCGCTGTCATAGGGAGGGGTGGCTACACCTTC.

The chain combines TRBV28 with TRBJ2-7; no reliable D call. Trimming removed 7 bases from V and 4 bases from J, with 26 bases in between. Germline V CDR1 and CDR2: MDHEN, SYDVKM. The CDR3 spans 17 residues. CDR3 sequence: CASTLWRGPEFPYEQYV. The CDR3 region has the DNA TGTGCCAGCACCTTGTGGAGAGGTCCTGAATTCCCTTACGAGCAGTACGTC.

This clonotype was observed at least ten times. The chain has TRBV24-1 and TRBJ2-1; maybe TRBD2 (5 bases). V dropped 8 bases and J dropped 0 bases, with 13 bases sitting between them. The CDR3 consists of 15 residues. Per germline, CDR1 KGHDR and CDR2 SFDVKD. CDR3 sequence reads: CATTSHQGSYNEQFF. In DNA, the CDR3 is TGTGCCACCACTAGCCACCAAGGCTCCTACAATGAGCAGTTCTTC.

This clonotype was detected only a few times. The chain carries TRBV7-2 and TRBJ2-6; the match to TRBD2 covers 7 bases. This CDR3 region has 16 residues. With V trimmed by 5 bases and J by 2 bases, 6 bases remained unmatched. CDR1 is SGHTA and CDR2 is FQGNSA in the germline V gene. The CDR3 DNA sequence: TGTGCCAGCAGCGGGGTGGGGGGGGCTGGGGCCAACGTCCTGACTTTC. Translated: CASSGVGGAGANVLTF.

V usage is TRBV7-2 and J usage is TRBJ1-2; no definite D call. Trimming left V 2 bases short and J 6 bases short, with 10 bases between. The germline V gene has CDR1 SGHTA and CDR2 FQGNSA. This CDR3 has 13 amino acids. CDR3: CASSLWPQDGYTF. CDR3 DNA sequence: TGTGCCAGCAGCTTATGGCCACAAGATGGCTACACCTTC.

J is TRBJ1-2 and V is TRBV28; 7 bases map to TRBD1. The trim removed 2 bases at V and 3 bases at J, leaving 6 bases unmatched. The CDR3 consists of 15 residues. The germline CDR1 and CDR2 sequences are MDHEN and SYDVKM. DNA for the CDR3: TGTGCCAGCAGTTTAACAAAGGGGGCGGACTATGGCTACACCTTC. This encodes CASSLTKGADYGYTF.

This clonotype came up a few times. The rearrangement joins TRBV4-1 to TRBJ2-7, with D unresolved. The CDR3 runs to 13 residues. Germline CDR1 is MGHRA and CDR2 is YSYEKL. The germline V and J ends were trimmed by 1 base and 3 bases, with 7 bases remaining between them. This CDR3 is CASSQATLYEQYF. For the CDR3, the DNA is TGCGCCAGCAGCCAAGCAACGCTCTACGAGCAGTACTTC.

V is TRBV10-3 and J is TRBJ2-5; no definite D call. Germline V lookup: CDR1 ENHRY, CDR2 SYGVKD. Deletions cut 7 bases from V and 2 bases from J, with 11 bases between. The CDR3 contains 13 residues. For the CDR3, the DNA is TGTGCCATCAAGGGCGTAGGGCAAGAGACCCAGTACTTC. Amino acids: CAIKGVGQETQYF.

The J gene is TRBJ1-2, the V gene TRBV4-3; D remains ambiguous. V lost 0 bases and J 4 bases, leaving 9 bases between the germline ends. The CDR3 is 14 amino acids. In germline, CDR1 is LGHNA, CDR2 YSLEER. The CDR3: CASSQEREVYGYTF. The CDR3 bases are TGCGCCAGCAGCCAAGAACGGGAGGTCTATGGCTACACCTTC.

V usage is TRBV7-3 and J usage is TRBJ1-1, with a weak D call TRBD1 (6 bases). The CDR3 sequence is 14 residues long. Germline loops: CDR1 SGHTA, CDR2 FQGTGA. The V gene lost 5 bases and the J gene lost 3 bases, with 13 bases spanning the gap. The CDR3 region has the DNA TGTGCCAGCAGCCCATCGTCAGGGGACACTGAAGCTTTCTTT. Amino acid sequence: CASSPSSGDTEAFF.

The CDR3 DNA follows: TGCAGTGCTCACCTCTGGGGAGGAGATGCCGAGCAGTACTTC. Protein: CSAHLWGGDAEQYF. This sequence joins TRBV20-1 and TRBJ2-7; D perhaps matches TRBD2 (6 bases). This CDR3 contains 14 residues. Germline V lookup: CDR1 DFQATT, CDR2 SNEGSKA (reference sequence). V lost 5 bases to trimming and J lost 6 bases, with 20 bases between them.

CDR3 amino acids: CASRASGLYEQFF. CDR3 in DNA: TGTGCCAGCAGGGCTAGCGGGCTCTATGAGCAGTTCTTC. The genes are TRBV6-6 and TRBJ2-1; 8 positions match TRBD2. Trimming removed 6 bases from V and 8 bases from J; junction bases left unmatched: 6. Germline assignment: CDR1 MNHNY and CDR2 SVGAGI (reference sequence). The CDR3 consists of 13 residues.

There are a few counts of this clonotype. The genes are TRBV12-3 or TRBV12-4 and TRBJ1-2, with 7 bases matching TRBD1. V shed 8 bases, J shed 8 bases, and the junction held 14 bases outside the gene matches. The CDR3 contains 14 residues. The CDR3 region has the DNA TGTGCCAGCGGCCGGAGGGGGCGTTTGAAAGGCTACACCTTC. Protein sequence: CASGRRGRLKGYTF.

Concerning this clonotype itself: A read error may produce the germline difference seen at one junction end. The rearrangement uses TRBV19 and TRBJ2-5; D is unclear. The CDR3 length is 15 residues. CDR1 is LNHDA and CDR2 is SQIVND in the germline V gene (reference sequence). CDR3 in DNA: TGTGCCAGTAGTCCCCGAGGCTGGTACCAGGAGACCCAGTACTTC. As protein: CASSPRGWYQETQYF.

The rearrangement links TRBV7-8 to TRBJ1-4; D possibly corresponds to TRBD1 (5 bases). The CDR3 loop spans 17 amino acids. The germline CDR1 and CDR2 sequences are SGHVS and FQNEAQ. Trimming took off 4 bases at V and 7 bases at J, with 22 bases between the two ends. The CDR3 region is CASSSHTAGTEAEKLFF. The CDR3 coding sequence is TGTGCCAGCAGCTCTCACACCGCCGGGACTGAAGCTGAAAAACTGTTTTTT.

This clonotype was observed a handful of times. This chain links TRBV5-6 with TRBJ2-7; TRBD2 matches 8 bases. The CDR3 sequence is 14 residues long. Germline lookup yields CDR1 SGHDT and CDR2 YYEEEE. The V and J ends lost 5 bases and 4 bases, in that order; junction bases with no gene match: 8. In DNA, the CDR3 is TGTGCCAGCAGACCTAGACTAGCGACTTACGAGCAGTACGTC. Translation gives CASRPRLATYEQYV.